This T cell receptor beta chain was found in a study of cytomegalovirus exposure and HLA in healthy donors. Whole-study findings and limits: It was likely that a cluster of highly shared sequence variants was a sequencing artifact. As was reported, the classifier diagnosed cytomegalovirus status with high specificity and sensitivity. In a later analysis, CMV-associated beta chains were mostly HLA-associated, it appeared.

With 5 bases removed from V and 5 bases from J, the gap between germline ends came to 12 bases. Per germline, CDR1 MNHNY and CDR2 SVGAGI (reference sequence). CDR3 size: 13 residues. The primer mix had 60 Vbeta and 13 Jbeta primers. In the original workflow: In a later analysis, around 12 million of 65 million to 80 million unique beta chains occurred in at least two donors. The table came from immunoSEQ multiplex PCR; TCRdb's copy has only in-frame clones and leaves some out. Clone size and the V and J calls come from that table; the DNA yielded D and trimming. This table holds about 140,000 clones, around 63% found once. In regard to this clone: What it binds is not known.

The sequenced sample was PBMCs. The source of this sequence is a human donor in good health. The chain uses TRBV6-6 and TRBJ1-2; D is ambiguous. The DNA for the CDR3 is TGTGCCAGCAGTCCCGAGGCAAAGTATGGCTACACCTTC. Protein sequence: CASSPEAKYGYTF.